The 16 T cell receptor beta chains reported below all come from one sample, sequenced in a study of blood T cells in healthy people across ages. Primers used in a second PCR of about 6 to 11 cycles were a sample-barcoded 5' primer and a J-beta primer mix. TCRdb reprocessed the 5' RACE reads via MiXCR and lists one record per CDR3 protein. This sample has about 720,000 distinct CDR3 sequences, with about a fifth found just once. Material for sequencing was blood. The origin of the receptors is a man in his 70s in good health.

The CDR3 DNA reads as TGTGCCAGCCAAGAGCCCACGGTTGCGGAGACCCAGTACTTC. Translating it yields CASQEPTVAETQYF. V usage is TRBV28 and J usage is TRBJ2-5; D remains ambiguous. The germline CDR1 and CDR2 sequences are MDHEN and SYDVKM. This CDR3 region has 14 residues. The ends were cut back, 8 bases at V and 5 bases at J, with 18 bases in the middle.

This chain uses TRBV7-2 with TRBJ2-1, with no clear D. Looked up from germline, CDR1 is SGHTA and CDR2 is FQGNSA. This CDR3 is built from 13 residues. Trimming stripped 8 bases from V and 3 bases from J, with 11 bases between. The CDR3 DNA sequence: TGTGCCAGCTGTCACATAAACTACAATGAGCAGTTCTTC. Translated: CASCHINYNEQFF. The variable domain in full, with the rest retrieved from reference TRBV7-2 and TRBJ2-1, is GAGVSQSPSNKVTEKGKDVELRCDPISGHTALYWYRQSLGQGLEFLIYFQGNSAPDKSGLPSDRFSAERTGGSVSTLTIQRTQQEDSAVYLCASCHINYNEQFFGPGTRLTVL.

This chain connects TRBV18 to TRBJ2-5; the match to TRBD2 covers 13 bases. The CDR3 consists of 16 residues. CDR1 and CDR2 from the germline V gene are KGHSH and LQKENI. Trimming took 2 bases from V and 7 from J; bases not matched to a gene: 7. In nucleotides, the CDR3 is TGTGCCAGCTCACCAGGGCCGGGACTAGCGGGATGGACCCAGTACTTC. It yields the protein CASSPGPGLAGWTQYF.

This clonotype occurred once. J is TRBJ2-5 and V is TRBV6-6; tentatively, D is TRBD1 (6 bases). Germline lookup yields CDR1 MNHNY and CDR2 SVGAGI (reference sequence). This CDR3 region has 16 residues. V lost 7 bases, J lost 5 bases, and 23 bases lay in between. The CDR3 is CASKAGDRPFWETQYF. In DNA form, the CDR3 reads TGTGCCAGCAAAGCCGGAGACAGGCCTTTTTGGGAGACCCAGTACTTC.

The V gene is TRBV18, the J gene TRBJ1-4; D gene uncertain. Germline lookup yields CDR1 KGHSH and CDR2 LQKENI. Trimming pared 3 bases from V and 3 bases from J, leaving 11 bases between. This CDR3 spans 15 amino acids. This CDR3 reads CASSPREAANEKLFF. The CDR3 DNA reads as TGTGCCAGCTCACCCCGTGAGGCGGCTAATGAAAAACTGTTTTTT.

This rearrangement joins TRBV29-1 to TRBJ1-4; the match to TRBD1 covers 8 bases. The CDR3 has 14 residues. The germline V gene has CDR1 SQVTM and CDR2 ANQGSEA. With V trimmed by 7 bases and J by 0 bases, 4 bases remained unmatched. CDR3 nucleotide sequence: TGCAGCGCCTGGGACAGGACAACTAATGAAAAACTGTTTTTT. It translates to CSAWDRTTNEKLFF. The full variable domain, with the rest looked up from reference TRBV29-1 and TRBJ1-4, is SAVISQKPSRDICQRGTSLTIQCQVDSQVTMMFWYRQQPGQSLTLIATANQGSEATYESGFVIDKFPISRPNLTFSTLTVSNMSPEDSSIYLCSAWDRTTNEKLFFGSGTQLSVL.

This CDR3 is CASRLGGGYGYTF. The CDR3 DNA sequence: TGTGCCAGCCGCTTAGGAGGGGGGTATGGCTACACCTTC. The genes are TRBV14 and TRBJ1-2; a possible D gene is TRBD1 (6 bases). The length of the CDR3 is 13 residues. Germline V lookup: CDR1 SGHDN, CDR2 FVKESK. V was clipped by 8 bases and J by 5 bases, with 15 bases between them.

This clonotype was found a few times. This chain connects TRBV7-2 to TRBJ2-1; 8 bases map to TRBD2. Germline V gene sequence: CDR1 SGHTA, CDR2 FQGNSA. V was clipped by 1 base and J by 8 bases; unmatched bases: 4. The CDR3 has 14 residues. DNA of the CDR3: TGTGCCAGCAGCTTAGACGGGGGGGTCGATGAGCAGTTCTTC. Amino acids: CASSLDGGVDEQFF. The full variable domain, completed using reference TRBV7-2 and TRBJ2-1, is GAGVSQSPSNKVTEKGKDVELRCDPISGHTALYWYRQSLGQGLEFLIYFQGNSAPDKSGLPSDRFSAERTGGSVSTLTIQRTQQEDSAVYLCASSLDGGVDEQFFGPGTRLTVL.

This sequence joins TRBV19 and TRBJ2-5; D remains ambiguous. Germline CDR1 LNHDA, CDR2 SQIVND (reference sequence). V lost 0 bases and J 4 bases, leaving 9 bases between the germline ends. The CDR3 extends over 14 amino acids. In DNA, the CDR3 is TGTGCCAGTAGTATAGAGTTGGCGAGAGAGACCCAGTACTTC. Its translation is CASSIELARETQYF.

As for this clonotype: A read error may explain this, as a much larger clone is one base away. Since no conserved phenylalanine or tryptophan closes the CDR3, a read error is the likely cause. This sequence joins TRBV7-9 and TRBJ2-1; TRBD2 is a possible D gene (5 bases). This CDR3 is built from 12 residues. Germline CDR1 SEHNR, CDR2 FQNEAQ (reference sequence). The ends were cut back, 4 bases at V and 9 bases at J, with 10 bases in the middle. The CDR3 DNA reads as TGTGCCAGCAGCTCTAGTGGGAGTGAGCAGTTCGTC. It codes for CASSSSGSEQFV.

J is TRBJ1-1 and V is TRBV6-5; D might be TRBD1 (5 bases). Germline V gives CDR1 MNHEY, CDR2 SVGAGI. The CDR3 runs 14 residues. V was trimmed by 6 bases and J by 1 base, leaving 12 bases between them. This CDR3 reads CASSPTESNTEAFF. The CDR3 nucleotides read TGTGCCAGCAGCCCGACAGAATCGAACACTGAAGCTTTCTTT.

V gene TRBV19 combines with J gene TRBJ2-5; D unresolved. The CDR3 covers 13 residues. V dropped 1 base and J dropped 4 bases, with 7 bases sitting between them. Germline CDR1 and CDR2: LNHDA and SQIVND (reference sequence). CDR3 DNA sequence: TGTGCCAGTAGTATAGGGACCACAGAGACCCAGTACTTC. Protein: CASSIGTTETQYF.

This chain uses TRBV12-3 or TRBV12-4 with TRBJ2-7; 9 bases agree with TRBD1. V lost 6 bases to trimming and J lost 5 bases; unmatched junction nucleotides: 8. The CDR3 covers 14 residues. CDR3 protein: CASSAGTGNHEQYF. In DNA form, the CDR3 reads TGTGCCAGCAGCGCCGGGACAGGGAACCACGAGCAGTACTTC.

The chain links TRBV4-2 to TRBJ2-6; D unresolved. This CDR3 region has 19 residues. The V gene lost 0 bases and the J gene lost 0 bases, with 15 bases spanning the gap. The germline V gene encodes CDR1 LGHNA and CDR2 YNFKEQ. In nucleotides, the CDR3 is TGTGCCAGCAGCCAAGATTCCAGACCGACCAGCTCTGGGGCCAACGTCCTGACTTTC. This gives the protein CASSQDSRPTSSGANVLTF.

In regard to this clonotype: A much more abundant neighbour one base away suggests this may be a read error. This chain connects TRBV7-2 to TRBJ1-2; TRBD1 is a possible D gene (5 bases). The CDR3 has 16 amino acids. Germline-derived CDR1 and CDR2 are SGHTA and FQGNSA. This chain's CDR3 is CASSSGRTTQAYGHTF. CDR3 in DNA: TGTGCCAGCAGTTCCGGACGGACAACACAAGCTTATGGCCACACCTTC.

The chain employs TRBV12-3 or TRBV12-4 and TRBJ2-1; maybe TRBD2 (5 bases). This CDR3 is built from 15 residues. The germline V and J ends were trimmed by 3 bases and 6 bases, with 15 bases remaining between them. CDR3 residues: CASSFGDLRVNEQFF. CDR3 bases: TGTGCCAGCAGTTTTGGGGATCTGAGGGTCAATGAGCAGTTCTTC.